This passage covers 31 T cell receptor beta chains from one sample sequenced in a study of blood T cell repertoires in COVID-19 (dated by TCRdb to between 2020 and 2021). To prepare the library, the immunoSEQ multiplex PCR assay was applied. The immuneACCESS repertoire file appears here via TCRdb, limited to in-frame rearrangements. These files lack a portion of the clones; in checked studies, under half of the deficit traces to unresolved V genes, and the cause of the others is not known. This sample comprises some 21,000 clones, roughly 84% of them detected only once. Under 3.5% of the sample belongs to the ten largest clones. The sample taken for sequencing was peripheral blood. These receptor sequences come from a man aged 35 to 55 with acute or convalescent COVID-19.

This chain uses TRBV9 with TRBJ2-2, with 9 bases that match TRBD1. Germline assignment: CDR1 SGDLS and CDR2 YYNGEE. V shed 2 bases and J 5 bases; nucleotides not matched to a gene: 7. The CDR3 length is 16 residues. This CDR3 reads CASSVAGTGKTGELFF. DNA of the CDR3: TGTGCCAGCAGCGTGGCCGGGACAGGGAAAACCGGGGAGCTGTTTTTT.

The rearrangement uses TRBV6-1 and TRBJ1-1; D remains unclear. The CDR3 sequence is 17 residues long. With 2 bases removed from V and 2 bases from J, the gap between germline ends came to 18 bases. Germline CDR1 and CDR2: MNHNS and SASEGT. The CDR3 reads CASSELRTWRPNTEAFF. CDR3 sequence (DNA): TGTGCCAGCAGTGAACTGCGAACGTGGAGGCCCAACACTGAAGCTTTCTTT.

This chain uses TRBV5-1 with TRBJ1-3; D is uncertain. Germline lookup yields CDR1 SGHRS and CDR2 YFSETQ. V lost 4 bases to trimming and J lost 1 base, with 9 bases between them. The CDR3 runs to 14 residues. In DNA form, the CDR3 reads TGCGCCAGCAGCCGGGCGGGATCTGGAAACACCATATATTTT. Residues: CASSRAGSGNTIYF.

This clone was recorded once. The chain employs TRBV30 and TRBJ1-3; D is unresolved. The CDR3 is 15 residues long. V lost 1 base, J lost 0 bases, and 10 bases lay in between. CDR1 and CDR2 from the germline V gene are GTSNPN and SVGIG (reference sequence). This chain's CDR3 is CAWSEGSFSGNTIYF. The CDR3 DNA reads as TGTGCCTGGAGTGAAGGGAGCTTCTCTGGAAACACCATATATTTT.

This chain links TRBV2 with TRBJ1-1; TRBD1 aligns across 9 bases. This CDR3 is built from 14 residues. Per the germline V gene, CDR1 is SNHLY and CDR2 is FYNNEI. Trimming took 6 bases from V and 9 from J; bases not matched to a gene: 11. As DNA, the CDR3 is TGTGCCAGCAGCATTCCGGGACAGGGTGTTAAAGCTTTCTTT. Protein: CASSIPGQGVKAFF.

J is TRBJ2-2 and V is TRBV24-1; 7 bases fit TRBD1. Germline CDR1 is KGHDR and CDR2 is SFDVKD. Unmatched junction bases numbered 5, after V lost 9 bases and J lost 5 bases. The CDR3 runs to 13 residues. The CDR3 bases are TGTGCCACCCGCAGGGGGTATACCGGGGAGCTGTTTTTT. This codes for CATRRGYTGELFF.

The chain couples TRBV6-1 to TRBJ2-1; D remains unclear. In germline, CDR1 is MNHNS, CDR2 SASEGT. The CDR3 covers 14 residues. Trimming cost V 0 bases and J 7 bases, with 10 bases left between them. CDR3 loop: CASSEAPRMNEQFF. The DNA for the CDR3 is TGTGCCAGCAGTGAAGCCCCCAGGATGAATGAGCAGTTCTTC.

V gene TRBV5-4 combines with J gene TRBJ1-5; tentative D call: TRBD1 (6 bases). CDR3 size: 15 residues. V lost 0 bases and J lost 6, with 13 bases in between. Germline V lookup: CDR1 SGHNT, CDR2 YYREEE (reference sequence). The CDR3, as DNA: TGTGCCAGCAGCTTGGGAGGACAGTCAAGTCAGCCCCAGCATTTT. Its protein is CASSLGGQSSQPQHF.

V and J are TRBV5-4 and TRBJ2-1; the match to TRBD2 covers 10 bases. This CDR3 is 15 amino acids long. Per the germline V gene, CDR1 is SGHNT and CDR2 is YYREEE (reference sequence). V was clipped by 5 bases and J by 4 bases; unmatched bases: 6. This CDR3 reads CASSRSSGRYNEQFF. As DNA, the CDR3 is TGTGCCAGCAGTAGGTCTAGCGGGAGATACAATGAGCAGTTCTTC.

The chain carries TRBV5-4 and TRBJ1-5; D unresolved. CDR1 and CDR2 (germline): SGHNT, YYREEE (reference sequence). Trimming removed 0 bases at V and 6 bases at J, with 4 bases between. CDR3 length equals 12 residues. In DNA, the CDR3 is TGTGCCAGCAGCTTGGCAGGTCAGCCCCAGCATTTT. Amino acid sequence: CASSLAGQPQHF.

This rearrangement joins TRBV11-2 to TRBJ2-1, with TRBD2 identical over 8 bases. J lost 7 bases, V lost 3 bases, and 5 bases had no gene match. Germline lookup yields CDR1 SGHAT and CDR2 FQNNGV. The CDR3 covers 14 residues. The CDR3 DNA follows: TGTGCCAGCAGCTTGGCGGGAGGTGCAAATGAGCAGTTCTTC. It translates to CASSLAGGANEQFF.

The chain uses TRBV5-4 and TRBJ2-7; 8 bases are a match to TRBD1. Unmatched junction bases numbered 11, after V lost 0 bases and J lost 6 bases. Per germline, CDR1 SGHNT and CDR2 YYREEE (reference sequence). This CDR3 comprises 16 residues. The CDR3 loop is CASSLDRETGAREQYF. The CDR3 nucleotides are TGTGCCAGCAGCTTGGATAGAGAGACAGGGGCCCGCGAGCAGTACTTC.

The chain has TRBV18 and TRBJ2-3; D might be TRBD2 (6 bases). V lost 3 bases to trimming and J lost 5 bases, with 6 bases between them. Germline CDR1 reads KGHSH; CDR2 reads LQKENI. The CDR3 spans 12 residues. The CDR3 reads CASSPGGDTQYF. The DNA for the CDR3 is TGTGCCAGCTCACCGGGAGGAGATACGCAGTATTTT.

As DNA, the CDR3 is TGTGCCAGCAAGGGACACCCATACGAGCAGTACTTC. Its protein product is CASKGHPYEQYF. V gene TRBV27 combines with J gene TRBJ2-7, with D maybe TRBD1 (6 bases). V was cut by 7 bases and J by 4 bases, with 11 bases left in between. The CDR3 has 12 residues. Per germline, CDR1 MNHEY and CDR2 SMNVEV (reference sequence).

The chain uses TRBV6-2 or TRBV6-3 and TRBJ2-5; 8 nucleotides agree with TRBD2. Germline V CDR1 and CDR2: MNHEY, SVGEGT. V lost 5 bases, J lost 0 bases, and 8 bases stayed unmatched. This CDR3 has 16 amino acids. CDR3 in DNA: TGTGCCAGCAGTCGAACCCTTAGCGGGAACCAAGAGACCCAGTACTTC. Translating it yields CASSRTLSGNQETQYF.

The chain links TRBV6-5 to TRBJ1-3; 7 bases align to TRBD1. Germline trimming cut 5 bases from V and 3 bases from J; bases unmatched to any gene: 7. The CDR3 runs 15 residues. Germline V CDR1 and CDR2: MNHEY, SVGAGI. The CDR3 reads CASSTSTGSGNTIYF. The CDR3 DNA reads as TGTGCCAGCAGTACCTCGACAGGGAGTGGAAACACCATATATTTT.

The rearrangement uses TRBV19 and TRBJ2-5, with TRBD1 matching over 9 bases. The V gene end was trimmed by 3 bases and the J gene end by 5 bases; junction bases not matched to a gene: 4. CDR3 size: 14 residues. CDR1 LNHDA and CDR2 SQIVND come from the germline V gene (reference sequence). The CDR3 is CASSIGQGRETQYF. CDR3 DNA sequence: TGTGCCAGTAGTATTGGACAGGGGAGGGAGACCCAGTACTTC.

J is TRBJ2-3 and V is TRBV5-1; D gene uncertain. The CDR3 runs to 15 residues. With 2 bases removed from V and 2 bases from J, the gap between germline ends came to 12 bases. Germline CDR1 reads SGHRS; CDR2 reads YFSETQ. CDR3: CASSLEKHYTDTQYF. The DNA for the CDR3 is TGCGCCAGCAGCTTAGAAAAACATTACACAGATACGCAGTATTTT. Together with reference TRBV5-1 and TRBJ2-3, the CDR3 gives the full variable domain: KAGVTQTPRYLIKTRGQQVTLSCSPISGHRSVSWYQQTPGQGLQFLFEYFSETQRNKGNFPGRFSGRQFSNSRSEMNVSTLELGDSALYLCASSLEKHYTDTQYFGPGTRLTVL.

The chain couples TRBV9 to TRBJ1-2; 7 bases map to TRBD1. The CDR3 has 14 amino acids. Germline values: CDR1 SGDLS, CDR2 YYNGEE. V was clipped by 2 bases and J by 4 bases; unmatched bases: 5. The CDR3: CASSVQGVGYGYTF. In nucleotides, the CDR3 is TGTGCCAGCAGCGTTCAGGGGGTGGGCTATGGCTACACCTTC. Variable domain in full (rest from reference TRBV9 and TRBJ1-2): DSGVTQTPKHLITATGQRVTLRCSPRSGDLSVYWYQQSLDQGLQFLIQYYNGEERAKGNILERFSAQQFPDLHSELNLSSLELGDSALYFCASSVQGVGYGYTFGSGTRLTVV.

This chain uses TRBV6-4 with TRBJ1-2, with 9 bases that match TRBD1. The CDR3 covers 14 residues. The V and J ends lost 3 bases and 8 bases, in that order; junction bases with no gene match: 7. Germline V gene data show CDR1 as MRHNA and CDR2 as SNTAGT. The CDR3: CASSEGQGGFGYTF. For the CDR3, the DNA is TGTGCCAGCAGTGAGGGACAGGGTGGGTTCGGCTACACCTTC.

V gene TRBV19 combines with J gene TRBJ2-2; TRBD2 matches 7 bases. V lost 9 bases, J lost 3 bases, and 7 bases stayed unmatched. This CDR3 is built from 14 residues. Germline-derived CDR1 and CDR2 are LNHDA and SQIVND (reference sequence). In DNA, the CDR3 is TGTGCCAGCCAAGACCGGGGGGACACCGGGGAGCTGTTTTTT. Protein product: CASQDRGDTGELFF.

DNA for the CDR3: TGTGCCAGCAGCCTCCAGGGTAATGATCAGCCCCAGCATTTT. Translating it yields CASSLQGNDQPQHF. This chain uses TRBV5-4 with TRBJ1-5; maybe TRBD1 (5 bases). From germline, CDR1 is SGHNT and CDR2 YYREEE (reference sequence). Deletions cut 4 bases from V and 5 bases from J, with 13 bases between. There are 14 residues in the CDR3.

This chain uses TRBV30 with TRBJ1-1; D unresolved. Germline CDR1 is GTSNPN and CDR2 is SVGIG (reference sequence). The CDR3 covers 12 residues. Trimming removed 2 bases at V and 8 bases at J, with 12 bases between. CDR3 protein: CAWSPRRAEAFF. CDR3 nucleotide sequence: TGTGCCTGGAGTCCTCGGAGGGCAGAAGCTTTCTTT.

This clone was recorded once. In nucleotides, the CDR3 is TGTGCCAGCAGCTTGTACTCAACTAATGAAAAACTGTTTTTT. Protein product: CASSLYSTNEKLFF. This rearrangement joins TRBV5-5 to TRBJ1-4; D gene unclear. Germline CDR1 reads SGHKS; CDR2 reads YYEKEE (reference sequence). The CDR3 has 14 amino acids. V was pared by 1 base and J by 0 bases, with 4 bases between. Full variable domain (remainder filled in from reference TRBV5-5 and TRBJ1-4): DAGVTQSPTHLIKTRGQQVTLRCSPISGHKSVSWYQQVLGQGPQFIFQYYEKEERGRGNFPDRFSARQFPNYSSELNVNALLLGDSALYLCASSLYSTNEKLFFGSGTQLSVL.

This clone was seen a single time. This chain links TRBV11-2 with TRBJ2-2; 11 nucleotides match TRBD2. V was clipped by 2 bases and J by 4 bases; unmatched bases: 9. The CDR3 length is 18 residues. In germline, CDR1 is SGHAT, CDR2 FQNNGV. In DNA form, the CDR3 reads TGTGCCAGCAGCTTAAGGCCTTCTAGCGGGGGGAGCACCGGGGAGCTGTTTTTT. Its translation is CASSLRPSSGGSTGELFF.

The DNA for the CDR3 is TGTGCCAGCAGCTTAGACGCCGGGGGAAACTATGGCTACACCTTC. As protein: CASSLDAGGNYGYTF. This sequence joins TRBV7-6 and TRBJ1-2; weak D call: TRBD1 (5 bases). This CDR3 is built from 15 residues. CDR1 is SGHVS and CDR2 is FNYEAQ in the germline V gene. V was cut by 1 base and J by 2 bases, with 11 bases left in between.

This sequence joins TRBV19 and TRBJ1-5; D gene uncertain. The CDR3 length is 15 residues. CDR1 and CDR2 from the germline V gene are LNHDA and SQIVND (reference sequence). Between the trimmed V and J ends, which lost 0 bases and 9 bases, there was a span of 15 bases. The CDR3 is CASSIDSPGLRPQHF. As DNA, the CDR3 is TGTGCCAGTAGTATAGATTCTCCGGGTTTGCGGCCCCAGCATTTT. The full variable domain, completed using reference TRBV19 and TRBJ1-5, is DGGITQSPKYLFRKEGQNVTLSCEQNLNHDAMYWYRQDPGQGLRLIYYSQIVNDFQKGDIAEGYSVSREKKESFPLTVTSAQKNPTAFYLCASSIDSPGLRPQHFGDGTRLSIL.

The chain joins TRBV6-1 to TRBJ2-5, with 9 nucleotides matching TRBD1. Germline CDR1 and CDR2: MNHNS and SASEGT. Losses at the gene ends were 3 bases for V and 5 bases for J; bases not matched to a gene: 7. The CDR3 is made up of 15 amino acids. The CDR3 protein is CASSDRDRVWETQYF. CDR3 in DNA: TGTGCCAGCAGTGATCGGGACAGGGTTTGGGAGACCCAGTACTTC.

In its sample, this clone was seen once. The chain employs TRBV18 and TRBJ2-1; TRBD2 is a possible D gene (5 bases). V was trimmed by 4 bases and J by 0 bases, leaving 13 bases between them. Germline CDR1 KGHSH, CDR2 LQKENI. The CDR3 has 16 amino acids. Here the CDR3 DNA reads TGTGCCAGCTCACGGACTGAGATTAGCTCCTACAATGAGCAGTTCTTC. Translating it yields CASSRTEISSYNEQFF.

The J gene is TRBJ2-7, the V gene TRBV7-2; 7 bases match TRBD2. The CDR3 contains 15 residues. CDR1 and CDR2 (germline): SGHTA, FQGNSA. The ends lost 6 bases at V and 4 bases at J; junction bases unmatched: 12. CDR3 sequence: CASSNPGRGVYEQYF. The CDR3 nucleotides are TGTGCCAGCAGTAACCCGGGGAGGGGAGTATACGAGCAGTACTTC.

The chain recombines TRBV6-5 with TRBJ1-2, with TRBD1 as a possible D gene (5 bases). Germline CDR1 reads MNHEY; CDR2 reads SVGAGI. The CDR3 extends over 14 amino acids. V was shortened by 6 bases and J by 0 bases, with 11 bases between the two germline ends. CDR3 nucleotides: TGTGCCAGCAGACCGACAGAAGCTAACTATGGCTACACCTTC. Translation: CASRPTEANYGYTF.